These T cell receptor beta chains were read from a single sample in a study of T cell responses to AZD1222 COVID-19 vaccine. Sequencing used immunoSEQ multiplex PCR; TCRdb keeps in-frame clones, though not all of them. The sample yields some 100,000 clones, 88% seen once. Sample: peripheral blood, taken on day 0 of MenACWY control vaccination. The source is an adult in good health. Each CDR3 is given with its conserved first and last residue. Each record gives: D gene, clone size, V gene, J gene, CDR3 protein, CDR3 DNA. A D gene is named only where the DNA matches it firmly. Not every row has a clone size; where given, it reads once, few, many or a size class.

>.|few|TRBV19|TRBJ1-5
CASSNEPQGVQPQHF
TGTGCCAGTAGTAACGAACCACAGGGAGTCCAGCCCCAGCATTTT
>.|.|TRBV10-3|TRBJ2-6
CAISVGSLSGANVLTF
TGTGCCATCAGTGTAGGCTCACTATCTGGGGCCAACGTCCTGACTTTC
>TRBD2|.|TRBV24-1|TRBJ2-1
CATSDSTREGSTEQFF
TGTGCCACCAGTGATTCGACTAGGGAGGGAAGTACTGAGCAGTTCTTC
>TRBD1|.|TRBV4-3|TRBJ1-2
CASSLIEGQGASYGYTF
TGCGCCAGCAGCCTTATAGAAGGACAGGGGGCGTCCTATGGCTACACCTTC
>TRBD1|.|TRBV27|TRBJ2-7
CASSSTGQGIRSLYEQYF
TGTGCCAGCAGTAGCACGGGACAGGGGATTCGGAGTCTCTACGAGCAGTACTTC
>.|.|TRBV28|TRBJ1-2
CASSGGGYRYGYTF
TGTGCCAGCAGTGGTGGGGGGTATCGATATGGCTACACCTTC
>.|.|TRBV28|TRBJ1-5
CAAGKRRGGGQPQHF
TGTGCCGCAGGAAAGAGGAGGGGGGGTGGTCAGCCCCAGCATTTT
>.|.|TRBV19|TRBJ1-5
CASSIVPGDSNQPQHF
TGTGCCAGTAGTATAGTGCCAGGGGACAGCAATCAGCCCCAGCATTTT
>.|.|TRBV5-1|TRBJ1-5
CASSETGGNQPQHF
TGCGCCAGCAGCGAAACAGGAGGCAATCAGCCCCAGCATTTT
>TRBD1|few|TRBV20-1|TRBJ1-1
CSASPGQLNTEAFF
TGCAGTGCTAGTCCGGGACAGCTGAACACTGAAGCTTTCTTT
>TRBD1|.|TRBV19|TRBJ2-7
CASGTGRINEQYF
TGTGCCAGTGGGACAGGGAGGATAAACGAGCAGTACTTC
>TRBD1|once|TRBV14|TRBJ1-1
CASSQPGQGETEAFF
TGTGCCAGCAGCCAACCCGGACAGGGGGAAACTGAAGCTTTCTTT
>.|.|TRBV9|TRBJ2-7
CASSGTGGEQYF
TGTGCCAGCAGCGGGACAGGAGGGGAGCAGTACTTC
>.|.|TRBV14|TRBJ1-3
CASSQSQASGNTIYF
TGTGCCAGCAGCCAGAGCCAGGCTTCTGGAAACACCATATATTTT
>.|.|TRBV5-1|TRBJ2-7
CASSFGQVSEQYF
TGCGCCAGCAGCTTCGGTCAGGTTAGCGAGCAGTACTTC
>TRBD2|.|TRBV7-3|TRBJ2-5
CASSLSGREGEETQYF
TGTGCCAGCAGCTTAAGCGGAAGGGAGGGCGAAGAGACCCAGTACTTC
>.|few|TRBV2|TRBJ1-6
CASSERVGVTNSPLHF
TGTGCCAGCAGTGAGCGGGTGGGAGTAACCAATTCACCCCTCCACTTT
>TRBD2|once|TRBV7-3|TRBJ2-2
CASSLNGGLAGEGNTGELFF
TGTGCCAGCAGCTTAAACGGGGGACTAGCGGGAGAAGGGAACACCGGGGAGCTGTTTTTT
>.|.|TRBV19|TRBJ2-7
CASSQVLGLQYF
TGTGCCAGTAGTCAGGTATTGGGGCTGCAGTACTTC
>TRBD1|.|TRBV5-6|TRBJ2-5
CASSLTQGAETQYF
TGTGCCAGCAGCTTGACACAGGGGGCTGAGACCCAGTACTTC
>.|once|TRBV19|TRBJ2-1
CASSIIFSGQGVRQFF
TGTGCCAGTAGTATAATCTTTTCGGGGCAGGGCGTTAGGCAGTTCTTC
>.|.|TRBV28|TRBJ1-5
CASRNGVKQPQHF
TGTGCCAGCAGGAACGGAGTAAAACAGCCCCAGCATTTT
>TRBD1|.|TRBV27|TRBJ1-2
CASSPGTGAYGYTF
TGTGCCAGCAGTCCCGGGACAGGGGCATATGGCTACACCTTC
>.|.|TRBV4-3|TRBJ1-5
CASSQDSESNQPQHF
TGCGCCAGCAGCCAAGATTCGGAGAGCAATCAGCCCCAGCATTTT
>TRBD1|few|TRBV6-5|TRBJ1-1
CAIRDRGRNTEAFF
TGTGCCATCCGGGACAGGGGTAGGAACACTGAAGCTTTCTTT
>.|.|TRBV24-1|TRBJ1-3
CATISPGASGNTIYF
TGTGCCACGATTAGCCCGGGGGCCTCTGGAAACACCATATATTTT
>.|.|TRBV14|TRBJ1-1
CASSQFPGEDTEAFF
TGTGCCAGCAGCCAATTCCCTGGGGAAGACACTGAAGCTTTCTTT
>.|.|TRBV6-2/TRBV6-3|TRBJ2-1
CASSYGLHNEQFF
TGTGCCAGCAGTTACGGGCTCCACAATGAGCAGTTCTTC
>.|.|TRBV4-1|TRBJ1-5
CASSQAPEQPQHF
TGCGCCAGCAGCCAAGCTCCGGAACAGCCCCAGCATTTT
>TRBD1|.|TRBV4-2|TRBJ1-2
CASSQDRTGQGDGYTF
TGTGCCAGCAGCCAAGATCGGACAGGGCAAGGGGATGGCTACACCTTC
>TRBD2|.|TRBV6-2/TRBV6-3|TRBJ2-5
CASSYYGLAVIQETQYF
TGTGCCAGCAGTTACTACGGACTAGCTGTAATCCAAGAGACCCAGTACTTC
>.|.|TRBV19|TRBJ1-1
CASTTRGRGQGRTEAFF
TGTGCCAGTACCACGAGAGGACGTGGGCAGGGAAGGACTGAAGCTTTCTTT
>.|.|TRBV15|TRBJ2-7
CATSRADSPYEQYF
TGTGCCACCAGCAGAGCGGACTCACCCTACGAGCAGTACTTC
>TRBD2|few|TRBV7-8|TRBJ2-2
CASSSDGLAQAGELFF
TGTGCCAGCAGCTCCGATGGACTAGCTCAAGCCGGGGAGCTGTTTTTT
>.|.|TRBV11-2|TRBJ2-7
CASSLGQGSAYEQYF
TGTGCCAGCAGCTTAGGGCAGGGGTCGGCCTACGAGCAGTACTTC
>.|.|TRBV6-5|TRBJ1-6
CASSYSGADSPLHF
TGTGCCAGCAGTTACAGCGGGGCCGATTCACCCCTCCACTTT
>.|.|TRBV6-5|TRBJ1-1
CASRHPGTEAFF
TGTGCCAGTCGGCACCCGGGTACTGAAGCTTTCTTT
>.|.|TRBV2|TRBJ2-5
CASSAQMRETQYF
TGTGCCAGCAGCGCGCAAATGAGAGAGACCCAGTACTTC
>TRBD2|.|TRBV3-1/TRBV3-2|TRBJ2-7
CASSRRGLAGYEQYF
TGTGCCAGCAGCCGTCGAGGACTAGCGGGATATGAGCAGTACTTC
>TRBD1|few|TRBV4-1|TRBJ1-5
CASSQDLQTGKRNQPQHF
TGCGCCAGCAGCCAAGATCTCCAGACAGGGAAAAGGAATCAGCCCCAGCATTTT
>.|once|TRBV13|TRBJ2-7
CASSTRRGHEQYF
TGTGCCAGCAGCACTAGACGGGGACACGAGCAGTACTTC